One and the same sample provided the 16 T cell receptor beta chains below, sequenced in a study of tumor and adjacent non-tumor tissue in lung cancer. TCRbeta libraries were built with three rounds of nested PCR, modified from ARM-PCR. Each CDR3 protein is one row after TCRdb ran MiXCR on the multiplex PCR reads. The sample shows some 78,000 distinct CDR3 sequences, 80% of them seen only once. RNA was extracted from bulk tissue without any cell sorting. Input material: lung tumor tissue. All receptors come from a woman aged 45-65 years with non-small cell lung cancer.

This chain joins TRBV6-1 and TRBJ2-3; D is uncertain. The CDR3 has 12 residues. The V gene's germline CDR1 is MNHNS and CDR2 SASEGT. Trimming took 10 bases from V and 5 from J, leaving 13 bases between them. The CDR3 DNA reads TGTGCCACAAGTGATGGGTTAGATACGCAGTATTTT. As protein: CATSDGLDTQYF.

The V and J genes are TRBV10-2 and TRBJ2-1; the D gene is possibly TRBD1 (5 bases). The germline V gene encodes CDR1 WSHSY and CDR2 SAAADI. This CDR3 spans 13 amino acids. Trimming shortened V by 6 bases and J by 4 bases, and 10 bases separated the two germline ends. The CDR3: CASRQEMYNEQFF. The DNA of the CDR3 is TGCGCCAGCAGACAGGAGATGTACAATGAGCAGTTCTTC.

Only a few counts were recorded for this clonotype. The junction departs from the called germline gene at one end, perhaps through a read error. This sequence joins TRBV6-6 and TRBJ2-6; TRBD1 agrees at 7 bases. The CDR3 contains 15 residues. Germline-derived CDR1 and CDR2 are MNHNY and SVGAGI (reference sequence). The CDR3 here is CASSPTGLGVNVLTF. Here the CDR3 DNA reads TGTGCCAGCAGTCCGACAGGGTTGGGGGTCAACGTCCTTACTTTC.

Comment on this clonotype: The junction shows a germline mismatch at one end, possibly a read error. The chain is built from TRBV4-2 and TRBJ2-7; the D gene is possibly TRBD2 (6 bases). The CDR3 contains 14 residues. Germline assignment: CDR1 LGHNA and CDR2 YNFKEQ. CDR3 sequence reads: CASSGDAGTHEQCF. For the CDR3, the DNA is TGTGCCAGCAGTGGGGATGCGGGGACCCACGAGCAGTGCTTC.

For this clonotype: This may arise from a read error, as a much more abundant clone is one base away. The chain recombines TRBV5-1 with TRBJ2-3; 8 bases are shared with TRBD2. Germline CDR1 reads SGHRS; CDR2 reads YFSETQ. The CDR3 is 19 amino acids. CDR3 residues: CASSTLGGLGTRRIDMQYF. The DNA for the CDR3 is TGCGCCAGCAGCACCCTGGGTGGACTGGGGACTAGAAGAATAGATATGCAGTATTTT.

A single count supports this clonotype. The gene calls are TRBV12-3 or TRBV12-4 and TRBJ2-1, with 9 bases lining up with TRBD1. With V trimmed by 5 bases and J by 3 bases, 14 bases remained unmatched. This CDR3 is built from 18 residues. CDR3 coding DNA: TGTGCCAGCAGTCGGCCTCCCACAGGGGGCGAGATCTACAATGAGCAGTTCTTC. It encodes CASSRPPTGGEIYNEQFF.

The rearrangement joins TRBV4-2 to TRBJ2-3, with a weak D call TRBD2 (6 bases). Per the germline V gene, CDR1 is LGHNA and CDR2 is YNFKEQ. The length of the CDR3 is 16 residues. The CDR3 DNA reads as TGTACTAGCAGCAACGATCTCGAGAGAGCGACAGATACGCAGTATTTT. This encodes CTSSNDLERATDTQYF.

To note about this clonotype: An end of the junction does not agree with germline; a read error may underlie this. CDR3 residues: CSAGTGGYEQYF. The CDR3 nucleotides are TGCAGTGCTGGGACAGGGGGCTACGAGCAGTACTTT. V usage is TRBV29-1 and J usage is TRBJ2-7; 12 nucleotides align to TRBD1. The germline V gene has CDR1 SQVTM and CDR2 ANQGSEA. The CDR3 runs 12 residues.

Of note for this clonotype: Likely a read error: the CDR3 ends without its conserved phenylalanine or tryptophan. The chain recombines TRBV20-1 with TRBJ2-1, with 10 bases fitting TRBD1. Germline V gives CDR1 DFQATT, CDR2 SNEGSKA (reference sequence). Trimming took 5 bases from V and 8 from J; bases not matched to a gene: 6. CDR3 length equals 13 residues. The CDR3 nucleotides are TGCAGTGCTCACCGGGACAGGGGTGATGAGCAGTTCTCC. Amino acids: CSAHRDRGDEQFS.

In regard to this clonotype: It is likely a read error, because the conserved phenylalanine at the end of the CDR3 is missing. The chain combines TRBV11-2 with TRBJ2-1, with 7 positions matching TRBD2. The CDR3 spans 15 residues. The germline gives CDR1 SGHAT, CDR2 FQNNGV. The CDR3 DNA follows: TGTACCAGCAGCTTTATGCCGGGAGGAGACAATGAGCAGTTCCTC. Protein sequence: CTSSFMPGGDNEQFL.

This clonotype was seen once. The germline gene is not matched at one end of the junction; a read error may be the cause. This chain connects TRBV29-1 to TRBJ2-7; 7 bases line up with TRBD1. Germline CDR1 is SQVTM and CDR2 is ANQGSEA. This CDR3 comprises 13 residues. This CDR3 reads CSVVEQGSYEQYF. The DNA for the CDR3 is TGTAGCGTTGTGGAACAGGGGTCTTACGAGCAGTACTTC.

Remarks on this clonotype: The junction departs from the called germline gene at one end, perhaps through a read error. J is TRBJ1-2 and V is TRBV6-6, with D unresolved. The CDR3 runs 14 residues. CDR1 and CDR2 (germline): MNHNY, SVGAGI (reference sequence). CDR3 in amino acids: CASSYYGRNYGYTF. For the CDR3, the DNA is TGTGCCAGCAGTTACTATGGGCGAAACTATGGCTACACCTTT.

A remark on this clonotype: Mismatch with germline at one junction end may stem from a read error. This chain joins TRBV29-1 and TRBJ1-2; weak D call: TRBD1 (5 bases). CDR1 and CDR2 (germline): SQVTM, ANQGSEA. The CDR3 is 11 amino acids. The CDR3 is CSGLSGFGYTF. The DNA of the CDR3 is TGTAGCGGTCTGTCAGGGTTTGGCTACACCTTC.

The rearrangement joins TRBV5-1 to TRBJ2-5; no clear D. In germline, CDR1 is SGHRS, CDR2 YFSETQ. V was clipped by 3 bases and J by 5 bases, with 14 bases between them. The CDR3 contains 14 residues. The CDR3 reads CASSYEGWLETQYF. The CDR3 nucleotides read TGCGCCAGCAGCTATGAAGGGTGGCTGGAGACCCAGTACTTC.

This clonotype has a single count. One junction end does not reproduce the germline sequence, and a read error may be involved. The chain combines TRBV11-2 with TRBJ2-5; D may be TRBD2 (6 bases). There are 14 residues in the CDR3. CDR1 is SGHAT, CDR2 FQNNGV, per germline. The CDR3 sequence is CASSFTGVPETQYF. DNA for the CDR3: TGTGCCAGCAGCTTCACGGGAGTGCCGGAGACCCAGTATTTC. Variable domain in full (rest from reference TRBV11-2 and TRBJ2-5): EAGVAQSPRYKIIEKRQSVAFWCNPISGHATLYWYQQILGQGPKLLIQFQNNGVVDDSQLPKDRFSAERLKGVDSTLKIQPAKLEDSAVYLCASSFTGVPETQYFGPGTRLLVL.

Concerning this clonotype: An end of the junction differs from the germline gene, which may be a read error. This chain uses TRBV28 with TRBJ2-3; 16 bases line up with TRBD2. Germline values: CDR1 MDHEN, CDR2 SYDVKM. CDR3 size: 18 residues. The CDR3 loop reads CASSPGTSGRALDDTQYF. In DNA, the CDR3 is TGTGCTAGCAGTCCCGGGACTAGCGGGAGGGCCCTCGATGATACGCAGTATTTT.